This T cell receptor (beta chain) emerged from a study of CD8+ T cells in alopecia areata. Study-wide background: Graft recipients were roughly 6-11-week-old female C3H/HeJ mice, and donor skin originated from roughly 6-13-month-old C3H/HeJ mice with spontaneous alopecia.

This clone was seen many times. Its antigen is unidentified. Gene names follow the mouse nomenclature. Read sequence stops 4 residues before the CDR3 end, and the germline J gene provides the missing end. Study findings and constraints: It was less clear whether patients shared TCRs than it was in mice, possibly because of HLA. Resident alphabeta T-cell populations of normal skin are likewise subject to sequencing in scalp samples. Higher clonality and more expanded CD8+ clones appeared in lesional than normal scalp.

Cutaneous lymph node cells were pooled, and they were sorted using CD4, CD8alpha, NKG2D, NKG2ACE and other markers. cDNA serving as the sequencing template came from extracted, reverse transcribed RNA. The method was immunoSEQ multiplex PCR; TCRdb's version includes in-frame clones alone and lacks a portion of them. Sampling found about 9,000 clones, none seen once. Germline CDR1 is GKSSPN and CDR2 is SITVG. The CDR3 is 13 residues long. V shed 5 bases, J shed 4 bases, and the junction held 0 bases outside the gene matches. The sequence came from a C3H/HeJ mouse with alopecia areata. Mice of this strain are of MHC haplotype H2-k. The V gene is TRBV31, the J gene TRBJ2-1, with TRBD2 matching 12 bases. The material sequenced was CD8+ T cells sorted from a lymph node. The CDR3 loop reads CAWGTGGYAEQFF. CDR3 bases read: TGTGCCTGGGGGACTGGGGGGTATGCT.